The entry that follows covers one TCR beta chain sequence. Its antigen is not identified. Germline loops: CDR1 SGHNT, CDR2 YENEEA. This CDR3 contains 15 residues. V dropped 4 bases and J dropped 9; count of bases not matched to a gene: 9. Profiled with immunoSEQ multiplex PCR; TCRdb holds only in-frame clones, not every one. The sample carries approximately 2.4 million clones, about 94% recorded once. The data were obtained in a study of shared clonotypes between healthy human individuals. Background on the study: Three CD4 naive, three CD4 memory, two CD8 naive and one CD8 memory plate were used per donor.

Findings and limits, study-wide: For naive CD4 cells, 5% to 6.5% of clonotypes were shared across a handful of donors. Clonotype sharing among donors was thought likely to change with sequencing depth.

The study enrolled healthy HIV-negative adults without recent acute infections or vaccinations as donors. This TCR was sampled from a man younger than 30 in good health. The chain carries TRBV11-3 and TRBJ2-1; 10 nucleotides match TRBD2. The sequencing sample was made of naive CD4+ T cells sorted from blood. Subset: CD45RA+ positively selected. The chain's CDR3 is CASSSKVAGGGEQFF. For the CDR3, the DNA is TGTGCCAGCAGCTCTAAGGTAGCGGGGGGCGGTGAGCAGTTCTTC.